This T cell receptor beta chain was profiled in a study of OX40 agonist ivuxolimab in advanced cancers. Whole-study results and caveats: Some patients who did not respond also had low normalized T-cell clonal expansion. On average, CD8+ T cells showed a greater number of expanded clones than CD4+.

Autoimmune disease history or systemic immunosuppression barred patients. Note on this clone: Its antigen is unknown.

CDR1 and CDR2 (germline): WNHNN, SYGVQD (reference sequence). V shed 5 bases and J 2 bases; nucleotides not matched to a gene: 3. The CDR3 spans 14 residues. Sequencing was performed with immunoSEQ multiplex PCR; in TCRdb, only in-frame clones are kept and a portion is missing. The table includes more than 50,000 clones, nearly 90% detected once. J is TRBJ2-1 and V is TRBV10-1; TRBD2 matches 7 bases. Source: CD4+ or CD8+ T cells sorted from blood, taken in a trial of the OX40 agonist ivuxolimab. The clonotype was recovered from an adult with an advanced solid tumor such as melanoma, head and neck, liver or kidney cancer. The CDR3 DNA follows: TGCGCCAGCAGTTCTCGGGGGGCCTACAATGAGCAGTTCTTC. Protein sequence: CASSSRGAYNEQFF.